These T cell receptor beta chains were read from a single sample in a study of blood T cell repertoires in COVID-19. The table came from immunoSEQ multiplex PCR; TCRdb's copy has only in-frame clones and leaves some out. The data contain over 150,000 clones, more than 75% of them singletons. Sequenced input: peripheral blood. The receptor source for this set is a woman aged 60-75 years with COVID-19, enrolled during active disease. CDR3s include the opening cysteine and the closing phenylalanine or tryptophan. D genes are given only for firm matches. Expanded clones get a size class; other rows say once, few or many, or leave the size out.

D	V	size	J	CDR3	DNA
TRBD1	TRBV5-5	-	TRBJ2-3	CASSLWGTGPTDTQYF	TGTGCCAGCAGCCTCTGGGGGACAGGGCCCACAGATACGCAGTATTTT
-	TRBV2	-	TRBJ1-5	CASRGRGAGYQPQHF	TGTGCCAGCAGAGGCCGGGGGGCTGGATATCAGCCCCAGCATTTT
TRBD1	TRBV27	-	TRBJ1-2	CASRTHARTGRNYGYTF	TGTGCCAGCAGGACTCACGCTCGGACAGGGCGGAACTATGGCTACACCTTC
-	TRBV29-1	-	TRBJ1-2	CSALLVYGGGYTF	TGCAGCGCCCTGCTTGTTTATGGAGGTGGCTACACCTTC
TRBD2	TRBV29-1	-	TRBJ2-2	CSAGLARNTGELFF	TGCAGCGCCGGACTAGCGAGGAACACCGGGGAGCTGTTTTTT
-	TRBV10-2	few	TRBJ2-7	CASSEVRTHEQYF	TGCGCCAGCAGTGAGGTCAGAACCCACGAGCAGTACTTC
-	TRBV27	-	TRBJ1-2	CASSLSQGVGYGYTF	TGTGCCAGCAGTTTATCGCAAGGGGTTGGCTATGGCTACACCTTC
TRBD1	TRBV9	-	TRBJ1-2	CASSLRQGARGYTF	TGTGCCAGCAGCTTGAGACAGGGGGCTCGGGGCTACACCTTC
TRBD2	TRBV7-6	-	TRBJ2-2	CASSFAPISGVNTGELFF	TGTGCCAGCAGCTTCGCCCCGATTAGCGGGGTAAACACCGGGGAGCTGTTTTTT
-	TRBV6-6	-	TRBJ1-5	CASSYSAEIKPQHF	TGTGCCAGCAGTTACTCGGCGGAAATCAAGCCCCAGCATTTT
-	TRBV5-1	-	TRBJ2-5	CASSWGHEYQETQYF	TGCGCCAGCAGCTGGGGACACGAGTACCAAGAGACCCAGTACTTC
TRBD1	TRBV28	-	TRBJ1-5	CASRTGGDQPQHF	TGTGCCAGCAGGACAGGGGGCGATCAGCCCCAGCATTTT
TRBD1	TRBV6-5	-	TRBJ1-5	CASSSSGTGDNQPQHF	TGTGCCAGCAGTTCTTCCGGGACAGGGGATAATCAGCCCCAGCATTTT
TRBD1	TRBV9	once	TRBJ2-7	CASSVVGQGANEQYF	TGTGCCAGCAGCGTAGTGGGACAGGGGGCAAACGAGCAGTACTTC
-	TRBV14	-	TRBJ1-6	CASSQEARNSPLHF	TGTGCCAGCAGCCAAGAAGCCCGAAATTCACCCCTCCACTTT
-	TRBV11-3	few	TRBJ1-1	CASSISGSTEAFF	TGTGCCAGCAGCATAAGTGGGAGCACTGAAGCTTTCTTT
-	TRBV7-3	once	TRBJ2-2	CASSLTNTGTNTGELFF	TGTGCCAGCAGCTTAACGAATACGGGAACGAACACCGGGGAGCTGTTTTTT
TRBD1	TRBV24-1	-	TRBJ1-2	CATSDFRTGDGYTF	TGTGCCACCAGTGATTTTAGGACAGGGGATGGCTACACCTTC
TRBD1	TRBV5-1	-	TRBJ2-7	CASSAWRGGSQGEQYF	TGCGCCAGCAGTGCCTGGCGAGGGGGCTCTCAAGGGGAGCAGTACTTC
-	TRBV5-8	-	TRBJ1-1	CASSLSGGLTEAFF	TGTGCCAGCAGCTTGTCCGGGGGTCTCACTGAAGCTTTCTTT
TRBD1	TRBV9	-	TRBJ2-1	CASSARQGYNEQFF	TGTGCCAGCAGCGCCAGACAGGGGTACAATGAGCAGTTCTTC
-	TRBV29-1	-	TRBJ1-1	CSVEGGYAEAFF	TGCAGCGTTGAAGGAGGGTACGCTGAAGCTTTCTTT
-	TRBV24-1	-	TRBJ1-4	CATSVQGSEKLFF	TGTGCCACCAGTGTGCAGGGGAGTGAAAAACTGTTTTTT
-	TRBV24-1	-	TRBJ1-1	CATSQGLYTEAFF	TGTGCCACCAGTCAGGGGCTGTACACTGAAGCTTTCTTT
TRBD2	TRBV19	-	TRBJ2-5	CASGRTSGGGETQYF	TGTGCCAGTGGCCGCACTAGCGGGGGGGGAGAGACCCAGTACTTC
-	TRBV5-4	-	TRBJ1-2	CASSSPTGTSGGYTF	TGTGCCAGCAGCTCCCCTACGGGGACTTCGGGTGGCTACACCTTC
-	TRBV15	once	TRBJ1-5	CALSQGISNQPQHF	TGTGCCTTATCACAGGGAATTAGCAATCAGCCCCAGCATTTT
TRBD1	TRBV5-1	-	TRBJ1-2	CASSLGQGANYGYTF	TGCGCCAGCAGCTTAGGACAGGGGGCCAACTATGGCTACACCTTC
TRBD2	TRBV5-1	-	TRBJ2-5	CASTGRAGGRETQYF	TGCGCCAGCACCGGCCGGGCGGGAGGGCGAGAGACCCAGTACTTC
-	TRBV3-1/TRBV3-2	-	TRBJ2-5	CASSLLGETQYF	TGTGCCAGCAGCCTACTCGGGGAGACCCAGTACTTC
TRBD1	TRBV18	-	TRBJ1-5	CASSLETGGNQPQHF	TGTGCCAGCTCCCTAGAGACAGGGGGCAATCAGCCCCAGCATTTT
TRBD1	TRBV2	-	TRBJ1-5	CASSGSGQGNQPQHF	TGTGCCAGCAGTGGTAGCGGACAGGGAAATCAGCCCCAGCATTTT
-	TRBV10-3	-	TRBJ2-7	CAISEDSRRRYEQYF	TGTGCCATCAGTGAGGATAGTAGGCGGAGATACGAGCAGTACTTC
TRBD1	TRBV5-1	-	TRBJ2-7	CASSLDGQGNEQYF	TGCGCCAGCAGCTTGGACGGACAGGGTAACGAGCAGTACTTC
-	TRBV27	once	TRBJ1-1	CASSARTNSDTEAFF	TGTGCCAGCAGTGCAAGGACTAACTCAGACACTGAAGCTTTCTTT
-	TRBV12-3/TRBV12-4	-	TRBJ2-7	CASSFNEQYF	TGTGCCAGCAGTTTTAACGAGCAGTACTTC
-	TRBV5-1	-	TRBJ1-2	CASSLGESYGYTF	TGCGCCAGCAGCTTGGGAGAGAGCTATGGCTACACCTTC
-	TRBV24-1	-	TRBJ1-5	CATSDPRTGNQPQHF	TGTGCCACCAGTGACCCAAGGACGGGGAATCAGCCCCAGCATTTT
-	TRBV30	-	TRBJ1-1	CAWRQGTNTEAFF	TGTGCCTGGAGACAGGGTACGAACACTGAAGCTTTCTTT
-	TRBV28	once	TRBJ1-1	CASSGRGYSNTEAFF	TGTGCCAGCAGTGGGAGAGGGTACTCGAACACTGAAGCTTTCTTT
-	TRBV19	-	TRBJ1-6	CASSEVNNSPLHF	TGTGCCAGTTCTGAGGTTAATAATTCACCCCTCCACTTT
TRBD1	TRBV10-3	-	TRBJ1-2	CAISLTGISSYGYTF	TGTGCCATCAGTTTGACAGGGATTTCGTCTTATGGCTACACCTTC
TRBD1	TRBV9	-	TRBJ1-2	CASSVYTGGFYGYTF	TGTGCCAGCAGCGTCTACACAGGGGGGTTCTATGGCTACACCTTC
-	TRBV11-2	-	TRBJ2-2	CASSIPSGVQGTGELFF	TGTGCCAGCAGCATCCCCTCAGGGGTCCAAGGCACCGGGGAGCTGTTTTTT
-	TRBV6-5	-	TRBJ1-6	CASRSNSPLHF	TGTGCCAGCAGGAGTAATTCACCCCTCCACTTT